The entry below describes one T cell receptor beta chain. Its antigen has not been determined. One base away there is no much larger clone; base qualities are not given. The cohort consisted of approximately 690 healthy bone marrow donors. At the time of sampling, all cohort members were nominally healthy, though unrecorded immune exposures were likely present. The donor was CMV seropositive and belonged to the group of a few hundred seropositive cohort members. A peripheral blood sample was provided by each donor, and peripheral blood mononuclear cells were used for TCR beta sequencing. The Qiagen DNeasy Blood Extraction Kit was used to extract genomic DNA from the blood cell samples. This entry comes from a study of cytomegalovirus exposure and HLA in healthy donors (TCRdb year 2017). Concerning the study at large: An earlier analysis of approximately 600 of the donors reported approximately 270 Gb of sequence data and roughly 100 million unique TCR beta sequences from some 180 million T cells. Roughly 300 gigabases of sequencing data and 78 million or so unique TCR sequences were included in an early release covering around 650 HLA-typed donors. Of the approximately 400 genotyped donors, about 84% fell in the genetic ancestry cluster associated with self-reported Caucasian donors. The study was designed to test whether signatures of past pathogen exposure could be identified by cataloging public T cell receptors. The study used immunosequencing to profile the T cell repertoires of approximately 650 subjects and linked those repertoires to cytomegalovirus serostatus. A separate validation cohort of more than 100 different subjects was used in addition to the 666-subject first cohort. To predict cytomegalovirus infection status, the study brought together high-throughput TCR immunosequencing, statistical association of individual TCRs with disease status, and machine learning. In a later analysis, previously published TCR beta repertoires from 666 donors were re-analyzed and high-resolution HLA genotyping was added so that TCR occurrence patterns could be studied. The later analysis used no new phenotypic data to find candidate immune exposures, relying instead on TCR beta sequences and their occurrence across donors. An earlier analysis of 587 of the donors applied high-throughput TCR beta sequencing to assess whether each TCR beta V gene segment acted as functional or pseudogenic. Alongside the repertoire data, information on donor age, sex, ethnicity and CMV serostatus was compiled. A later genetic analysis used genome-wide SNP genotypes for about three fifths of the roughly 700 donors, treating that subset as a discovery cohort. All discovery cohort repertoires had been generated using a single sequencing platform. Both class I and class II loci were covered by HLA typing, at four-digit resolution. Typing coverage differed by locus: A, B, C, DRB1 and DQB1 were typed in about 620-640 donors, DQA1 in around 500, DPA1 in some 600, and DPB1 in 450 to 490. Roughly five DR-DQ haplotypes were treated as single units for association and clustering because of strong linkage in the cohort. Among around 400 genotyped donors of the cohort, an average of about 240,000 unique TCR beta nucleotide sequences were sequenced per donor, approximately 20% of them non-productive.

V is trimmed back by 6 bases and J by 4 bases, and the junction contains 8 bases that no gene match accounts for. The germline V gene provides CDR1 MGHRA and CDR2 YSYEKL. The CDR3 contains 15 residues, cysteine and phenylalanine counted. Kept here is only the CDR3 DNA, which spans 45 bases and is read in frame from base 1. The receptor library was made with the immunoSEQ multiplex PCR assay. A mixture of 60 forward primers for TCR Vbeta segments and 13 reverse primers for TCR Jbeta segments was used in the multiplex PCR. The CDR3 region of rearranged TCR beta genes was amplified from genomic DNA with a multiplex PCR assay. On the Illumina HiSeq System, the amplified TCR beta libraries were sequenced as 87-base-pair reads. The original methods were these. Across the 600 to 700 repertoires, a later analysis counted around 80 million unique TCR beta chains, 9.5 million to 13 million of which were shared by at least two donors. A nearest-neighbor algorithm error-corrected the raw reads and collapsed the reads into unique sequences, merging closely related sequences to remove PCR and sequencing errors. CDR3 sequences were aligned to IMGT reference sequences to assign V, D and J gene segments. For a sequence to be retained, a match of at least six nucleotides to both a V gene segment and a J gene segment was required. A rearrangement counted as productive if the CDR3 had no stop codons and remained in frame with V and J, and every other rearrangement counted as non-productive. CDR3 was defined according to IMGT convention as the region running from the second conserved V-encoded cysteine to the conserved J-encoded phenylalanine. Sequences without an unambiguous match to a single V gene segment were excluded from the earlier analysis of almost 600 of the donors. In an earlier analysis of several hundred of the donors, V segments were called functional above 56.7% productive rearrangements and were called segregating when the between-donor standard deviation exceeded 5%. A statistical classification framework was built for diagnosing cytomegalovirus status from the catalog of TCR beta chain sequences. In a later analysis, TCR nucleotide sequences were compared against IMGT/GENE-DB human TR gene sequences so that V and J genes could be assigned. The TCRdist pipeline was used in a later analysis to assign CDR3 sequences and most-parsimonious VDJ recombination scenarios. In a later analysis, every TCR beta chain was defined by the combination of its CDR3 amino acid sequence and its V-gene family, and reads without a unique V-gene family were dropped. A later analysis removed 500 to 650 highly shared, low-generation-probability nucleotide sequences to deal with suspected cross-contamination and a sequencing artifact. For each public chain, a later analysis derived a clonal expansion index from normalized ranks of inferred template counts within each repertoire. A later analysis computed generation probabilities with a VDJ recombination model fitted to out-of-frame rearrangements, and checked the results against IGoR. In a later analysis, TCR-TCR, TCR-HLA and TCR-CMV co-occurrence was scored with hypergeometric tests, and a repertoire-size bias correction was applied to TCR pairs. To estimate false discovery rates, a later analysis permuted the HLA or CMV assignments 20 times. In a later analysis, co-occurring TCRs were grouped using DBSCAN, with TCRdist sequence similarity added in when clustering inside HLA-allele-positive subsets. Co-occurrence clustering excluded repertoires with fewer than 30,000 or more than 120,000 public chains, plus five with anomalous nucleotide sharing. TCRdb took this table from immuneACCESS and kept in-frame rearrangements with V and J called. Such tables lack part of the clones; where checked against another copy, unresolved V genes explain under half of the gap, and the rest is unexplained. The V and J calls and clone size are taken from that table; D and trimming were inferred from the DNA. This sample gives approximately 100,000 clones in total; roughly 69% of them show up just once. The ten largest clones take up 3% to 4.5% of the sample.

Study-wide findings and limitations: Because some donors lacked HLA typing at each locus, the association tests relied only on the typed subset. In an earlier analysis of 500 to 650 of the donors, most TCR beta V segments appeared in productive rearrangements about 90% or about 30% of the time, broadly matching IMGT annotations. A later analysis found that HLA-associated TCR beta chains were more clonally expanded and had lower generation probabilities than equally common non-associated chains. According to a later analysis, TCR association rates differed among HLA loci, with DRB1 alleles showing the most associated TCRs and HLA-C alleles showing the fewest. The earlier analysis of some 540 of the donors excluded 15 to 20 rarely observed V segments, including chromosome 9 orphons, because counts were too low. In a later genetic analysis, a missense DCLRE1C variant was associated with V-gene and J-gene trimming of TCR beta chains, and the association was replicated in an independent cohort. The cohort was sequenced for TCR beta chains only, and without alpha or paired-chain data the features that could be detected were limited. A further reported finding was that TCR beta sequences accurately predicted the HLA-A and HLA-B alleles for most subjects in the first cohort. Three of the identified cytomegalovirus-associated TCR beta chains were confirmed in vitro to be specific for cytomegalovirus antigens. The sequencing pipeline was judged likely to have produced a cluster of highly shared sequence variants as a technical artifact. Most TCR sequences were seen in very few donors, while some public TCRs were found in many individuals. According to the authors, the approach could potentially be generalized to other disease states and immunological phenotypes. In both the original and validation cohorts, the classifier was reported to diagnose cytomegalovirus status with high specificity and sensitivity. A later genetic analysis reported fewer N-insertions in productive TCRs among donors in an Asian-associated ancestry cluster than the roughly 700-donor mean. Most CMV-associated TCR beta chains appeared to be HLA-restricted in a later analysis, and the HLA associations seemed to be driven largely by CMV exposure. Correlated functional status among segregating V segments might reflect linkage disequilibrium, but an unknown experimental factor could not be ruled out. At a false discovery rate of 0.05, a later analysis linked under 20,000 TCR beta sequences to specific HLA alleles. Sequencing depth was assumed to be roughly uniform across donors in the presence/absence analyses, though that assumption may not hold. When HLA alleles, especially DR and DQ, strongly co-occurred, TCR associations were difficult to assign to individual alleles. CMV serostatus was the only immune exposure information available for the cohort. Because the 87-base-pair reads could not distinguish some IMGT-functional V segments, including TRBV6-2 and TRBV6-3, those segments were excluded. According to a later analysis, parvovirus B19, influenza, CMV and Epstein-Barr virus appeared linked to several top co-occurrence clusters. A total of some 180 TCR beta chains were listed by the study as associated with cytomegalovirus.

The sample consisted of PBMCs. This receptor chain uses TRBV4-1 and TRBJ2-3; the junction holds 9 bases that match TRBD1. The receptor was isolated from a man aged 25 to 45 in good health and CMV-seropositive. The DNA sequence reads TGCGCCAGCAGAAGTCCCGGGACAGGGTCAGATACGCAGTATTTT. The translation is CASRSPGTGSDTQYF.